The clone carrying this T cell receptor beta chain was counted a few times. The data belong to a study of shared clonotypes between healthy human individuals. The unsorted PBMC replicate PCRs were performed with roughly 300 ng DNA, tens of thousands of T cell genomes. The assay was immunoSEQ multiplex PCR, and TCRdb's table has in-frame clones only and misses some. The sample consists of around 500,000 clones, around four fifths of them appearing once. There are 13 residues in the CDR3. Germline loops: CDR1 SGHVS, CDR2 FNYEAQ. Trimming took off 2 bases at V and 8 bases at J, with 12 bases between the two ends.

Sequenced: PBMCs. The TCR sequence derives from a woman between 40 and 55 years old in good health. Some clones in this sample may be carry-over from other donors' samples. The chain joins TRBV7-6 to TRBJ1-2, with D uncertain. CDR3 in amino acids: CASSLSQGGGYTF. The CDR3 region has the DNA TGTGCCAGCAGCTTAAGCCAAGGCGGAGGCTACACCTTC.